The 9 T cell receptor beta chains below were found in one sample sequenced in a study of identical twins. TCRdb used MiXCR to reprocess the 5' RACE reads, holding one entry per CDR3 protein. Here the sample spans 500,000 or so distinct CDR3 sequences, roughly 21% being singletons. In addition, the sample was reused for a study of T cells expressing NK-cell markers.

The sequenced sample was CD4+ T cells sorted from blood. All receptors come from a woman under 30 in good health.

This rearrangement joins TRBV6-5 to TRBJ2-2; D unresolved. Trimming cost V 0 bases and J 4 bases, with 9 bases left between them. This CDR3 has 15 residues. Germline values: CDR1 MNHEY, CDR2 SVGAGI. In nucleotides, the CDR3 is TGTGCCAGCAGTTACTCGGGCCGCTCCACCGGGGAGCTGTTTTTT. The encoded protein is CASSYSGRSTGELFF.

This sequence joins TRBV20-1 and TRBJ1-2, with D hard to call. V lost 6 bases and J 7 bases, leaving 9 bases between the germline ends. The germline CDR1 and CDR2 sequences are DFQATT and SNEGSKA (reference sequence). This CDR3 is built from 10 residues. The CDR3 spells CSAPDRGYTF. CDR3 sequence (DNA): TGCAGTGCCCCCGATCGTGGCTACACCTTC.

This clonotype was seen a few times. The V call is TRBV27, the J call TRBJ2-1; 7 nucleotides line up with TRBD1. Germline V gene sequence: CDR1 MNHEY, CDR2 SMNVEV (reference sequence). The CDR3 runs 13 residues. The V and J ends lost 7 bases and 8 bases, in that order; junction bases with no gene match: 8. CDR3 residues: CASNRQGRDEQFF. CDR3 nucleotides: TGTGCCAGCAACCGACAGGGAAGGGATGAGCAGTTCTTC.

This clonotype was seen more than once but under ten times. This chain connects TRBV11-3 to TRBJ1-6; D is undetermined. Between the trimmed V and J ends, which lost 0 bases and 6 bases, there was a span of 6 bases. The CDR3 spans 14 residues. Germline loops: CDR1 SGHNT, CDR2 YENEEA. CDR3: CASSLEMSNSPLHF. DNA for the CDR3: TGTGCCAGCAGCTTAGAAATGAGTAATTCACCCCTCCACTTT.

The sample holds a few counts of this clonotype. The rearrangement joins TRBV20-1 to TRBJ2-7; D unresolved. Trimming shortened V by 0 bases and J by 2 bases, and 11 bases separated the two germline ends. CDR1 and CDR2 (germline): DFQATT, SNEGSKA (reference sequence). The CDR3 sequence is 14 residues long. CDR3 DNA: TGCAGTGCTAGAGATCGGGTAGCCGCCTACGAGCAGTACTTC. Its translation is CSARDRVAAYEQYF.

Written as DNA, the CDR3 is TGTGCCAGCAGCCAGCTGGACAGCCACGAGCAGTACTTC. Translation: CASSQLDSHEQYF. V is TRBV14 and J is TRBJ2-7, with D possibly TRBD1 on 6 matching bases. CDR1 and CDR2 (germline): SGHDN, FVKESK. CDR3 length: 13 residues. V was trimmed by 3 bases and J by 5 bases, leaving 11 bases between them.

The CDR3 sequence: CSAPRPGQGSRGYTF. DNA for the CDR3: TGCAGTGCTCCTCGTCCCGGACAAGGTTCTAGGGGCTACACCTTC. This chain joins TRBV20-1 and TRBJ1-2; maybe TRBD1 (5 bases). Germline lookup yields CDR1 DFQATT and CDR2 SNEGSKA (reference sequence). This CDR3 comprises 15 residues. Trimming left V 5 bases short and J 8 bases short, with 24 bases between.

The V and J genes are TRBV5-1 and TRBJ1-1, with unresolved D. Trimming left V 0 bases short and J 9 bases short, with 12 bases between. This CDR3 spans 13 amino acids. Germline CDR1 is SGHRS and CDR2 is YFSETQ. CDR3 DNA: TGCGCCAGCAGCTTGGCCCTCGAAGGAAAAGCTTTCTTT. It encodes CASSLALEGKAFF.

V is TRBV10-3 and J is TRBJ2-7, with D maybe TRBD1 (6 bases). The CDR3 sequence is 16 residues long. Germline V lookup: CDR1 ENHRY, CDR2 SYGVKD. The V end was cut by 5 bases, the J end by 1 base, with 18 bases between. CDR3 residues: CAISPGQTSQSYEQYF. In nucleotides, the CDR3 is TGTGCCATCAGTCCTGGACAGACCAGTCAATCCTACGAGCAGTACTTC.